This T cell receptor beta chain was obtained from a study of CD4 and CD8 cells across lung adenocarcinoma regions. Via MiXCR, TCRdb re-called the PCR reads, giving one row per CDR3 protein. The table has under 2,500 distinct CDR3 sequences, roughly two thirds seen once; the top ten hold 23%. Localized lung adenocarcinoma, a non-small cell lung cancer, affected the donors. The TCR sequence derives from a female donor with lung adenocarcinoma. The CD4 and CD8 labels of this study may be unreliable. Input material: CD4+ T cells from the center of a lung tumor.

Here the CDR3 reads CAWSESGGNIQYF. CDR3 nucleotide sequence: TGTGCCTGGAGTGAGTCAGGGGGAAACATTCAGTACTTC. The chain uses TRBV30 and TRBJ2-4; 7 nucleotides agree with TRBD1. Per germline, CDR1 GTSNPN and CDR2 SVGIG (reference sequence). The CDR3 is 13 amino acids. V lost 1 base to trimming and J lost 6 bases; unmatched junction nucleotides: 3.